This TCR beta chain is drawn from a study of long-term antiretroviral therapy in people with HIV. This CDR3 contains 14 residues. Trimming took off 4 bases at V and 7 bases at J, with 16 bases between the two ends. From germline, CDR1 is MNHNS and CDR2 SASEGT. Study-wide points: Upon ART, diversity increased but remained lower than transplant donor controls. Across all time points, the repertoire was dominated by clones that expanded before ART.

As regards this clone: The antigen remains undetermined.

Researchers ran immunoSEQ v3.0 at survey level. The table came from immunoSEQ multiplex PCR; TCRdb's copy has only in-frame clones and leaves some out. The table lists approximately 24,000 clones, roughly 80% of them singletons. The specimen comprised unsorted PBMCs, sampled 1.1 years before starting antiretroviral therapy. The receptor was derived from a young woman with HIV. The chain combines TRBV6-1 with TRBJ1-1, with D uncertain. The CDR3 nucleotides are TGTGCCAGCAGTGTTCTTCCCGGAATCTTTGAAGCTTTCTTT. This codes for CASSVLPGIFEAFF.